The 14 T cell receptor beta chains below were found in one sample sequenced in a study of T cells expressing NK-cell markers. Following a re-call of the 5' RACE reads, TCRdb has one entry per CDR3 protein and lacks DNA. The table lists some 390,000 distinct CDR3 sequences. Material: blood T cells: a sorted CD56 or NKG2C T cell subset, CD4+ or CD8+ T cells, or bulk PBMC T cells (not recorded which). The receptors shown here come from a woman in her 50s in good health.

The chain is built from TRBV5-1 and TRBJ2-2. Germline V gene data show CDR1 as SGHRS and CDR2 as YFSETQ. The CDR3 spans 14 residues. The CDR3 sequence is CASSESQTTGELFF.

This CDR3 reads CASSGGGEYGYTF. The V and J genes are TRBV10-2 and TRBJ1-2; TCRdb reports TRBD1, a call that lacks DNA to check it against. This CDR3 is built from 13 residues. CDR1 and CDR2 from the germline V gene are WSHSY and SAAADI.

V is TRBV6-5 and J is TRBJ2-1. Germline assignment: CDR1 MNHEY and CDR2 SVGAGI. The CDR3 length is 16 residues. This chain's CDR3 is CASSYSRGPLGNEQFF.

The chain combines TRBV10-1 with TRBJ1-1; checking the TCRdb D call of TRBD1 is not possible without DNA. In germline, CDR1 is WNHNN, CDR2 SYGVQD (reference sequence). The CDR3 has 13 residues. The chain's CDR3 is CASSEQGNAEAFF.

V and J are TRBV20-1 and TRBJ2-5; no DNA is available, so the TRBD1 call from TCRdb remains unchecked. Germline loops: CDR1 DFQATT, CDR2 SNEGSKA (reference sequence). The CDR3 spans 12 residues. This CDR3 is CSATLGGETQYF.

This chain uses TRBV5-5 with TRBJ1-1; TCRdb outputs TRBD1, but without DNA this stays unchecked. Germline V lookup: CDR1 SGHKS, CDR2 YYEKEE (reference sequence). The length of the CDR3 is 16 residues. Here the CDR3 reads CASSKGQGNMNTEAFF.

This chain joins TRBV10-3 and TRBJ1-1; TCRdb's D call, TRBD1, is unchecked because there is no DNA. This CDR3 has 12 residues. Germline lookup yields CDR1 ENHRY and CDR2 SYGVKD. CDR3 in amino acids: CATWGPGTEAFF.

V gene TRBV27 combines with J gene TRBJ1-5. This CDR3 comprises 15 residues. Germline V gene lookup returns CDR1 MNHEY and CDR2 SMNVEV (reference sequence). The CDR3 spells CASSIRRSQNQPQHF.

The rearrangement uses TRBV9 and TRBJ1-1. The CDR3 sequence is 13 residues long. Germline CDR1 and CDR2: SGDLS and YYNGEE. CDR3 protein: CASSPVLGTEAFF. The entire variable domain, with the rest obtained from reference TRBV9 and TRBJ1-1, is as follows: DSGVTQTPKHLITATGQRVTLRCSPRSGDLSVYWYQQSLDQGLQFLIQYYNGEERAKGNILERFSAQQFPDLHSELNLSSLELGDSALYFCASSPVLGTEAFFGQGTRLTVV.

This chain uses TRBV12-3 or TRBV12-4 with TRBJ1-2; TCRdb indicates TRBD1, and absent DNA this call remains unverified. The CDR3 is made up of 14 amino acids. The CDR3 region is CASRATGGRDGYTF.

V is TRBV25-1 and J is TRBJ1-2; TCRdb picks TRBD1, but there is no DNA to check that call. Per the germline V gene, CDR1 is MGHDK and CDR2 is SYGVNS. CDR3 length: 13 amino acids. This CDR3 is CASSEPGFYGYTF.

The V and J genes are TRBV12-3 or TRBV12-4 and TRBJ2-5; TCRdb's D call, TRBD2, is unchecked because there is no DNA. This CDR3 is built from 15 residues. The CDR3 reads CASSLGLAGGKTQYF.

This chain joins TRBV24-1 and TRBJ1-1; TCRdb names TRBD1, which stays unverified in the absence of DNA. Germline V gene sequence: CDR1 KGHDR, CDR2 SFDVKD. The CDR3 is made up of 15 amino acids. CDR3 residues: CATSDSPGGMAEAFF.

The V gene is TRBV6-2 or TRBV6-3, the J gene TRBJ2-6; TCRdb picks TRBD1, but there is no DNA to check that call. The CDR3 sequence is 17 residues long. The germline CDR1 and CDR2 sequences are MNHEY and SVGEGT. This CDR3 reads CARTPDHSLSGANVLTF.